The 7 T cell receptor beta chains below come from one sample, sequenced in a study of blood T cells in healthy people across ages. Next came a second PCR, run for about 6 to 12 cycles, which used a sample-barcoded 5' primer along with a J-beta primer mix. TCRdb called the 5' RACE reads again in MiXCR, with one record for every CDR3 protein. The sample records a few hundred thousand distinct CDR3 sequences, roughly half being singletons. The sample consisted of blood. The source is a man between 60 and 70 years old in good health.

The chain has TRBV7-6 and TRBJ1-1; a possible D gene is TRBD1 (6 bases). The V end lost 1 base, the J end lost 10 bases, and 19 bases lay between the germline ends. The CDR3 loop spans 15 amino acids. Germline-derived CDR1 and CDR2 are SGHVS and FNYEAQ. This chain's CDR3 is CASSLGVGQNAGAFF. CDR3 sequence (DNA): TGTGCCAGCAGCTTAGGGGTCGGACAGAACGCTGGAGCTTTCTTT.

J is TRBJ2-1 and V is TRBV9; D not resolved. Germline V gives CDR1 SGDLS, CDR2 YYNGEE. This CDR3 is built from 15 residues. The germline V and J ends were trimmed by 4 bases and 6 bases, with 17 bases remaining between them. In nucleotides, the CDR3 is TGTGCCAGCAGCCGTACACAAAAAGTGAGCAATGAGCAGTTCTTC. Its translation is CASSRTQKVSNEQFF.

The chain uses TRBV20-1 and TRBJ2-7; 13 bases match TRBD2. Looked up from germline, CDR1 is DFQATT and CDR2 is SNEGSKA (reference sequence). Trimming took 5 bases from V and 3 from J; bases not matched to a gene: 13. This CDR3 spans 17 amino acids. CDR3 protein: CSAFVPGLAGPYYEQYF. The CDR3 DNA reads as TGCAGTGCTTTCGTCCCGGGACTAGCGGGACCCTACTACGAGCAGTACTTC.

The rearrangement joins TRBV10-3 to TRBJ2-3; D gene unclear. The CDR3 is made up of 13 amino acids. Per the germline V gene, CDR1 is ENHRY and CDR2 is SYGVKD. V dropped 6 bases and J dropped 3 bases, with 10 bases sitting between them. CDR3 amino acids: CAISKSSTDTQYF. The CDR3 DNA reads as TGTGCCATCAGCAAAAGTTCTACAGATACGCAGTATTTT.

J is TRBJ2-3 and V is TRBV28; D call uncertain. V lost 6 bases, J lost 2 bases, and 15 bases lay in between. This CDR3 contains 15 residues. CDR1 is MDHEN and CDR2 is SYDVKM in the germline V gene. As DNA, the CDR3 is TGTGCCAGCAGGGACCGGGCGGCTAACACAGATACGCAGTATTTT. This sequence encodes CASRDRAANTDTQYF.

This clonotype appeared a single time. V gene TRBV14 combines with J gene TRBJ2-3; tentative D call: TRBD1 (6 bases). The CDR3 covers 15 residues. In germline, CDR1 is SGHDN, CDR2 FVKESK. Trimming pared 1 base from V and 1 base from J, leaving 9 bases between. The CDR3 nucleotides are TGTGCCAGCAGCCAAGCAAGGACAGGCACAGATACGCAGTATTTT. Encoded protein: CASSQARTGTDTQYF.

This chain connects TRBV12-3 or TRBV12-4 to TRBJ2-1; no firm D call. The V end was cut by 7 bases, the J end by 5 bases, with 18 bases between. The CDR3 has 15 residues. The CDR3 DNA reads TGTGCCAGCACCGCAGACCCGAACGCAAACAATGAGCAGTTCTTC. The encoded protein is CASTADPNANNEQFF.